This TCR beta chain was found in a study of vaccination and CD4 T cells after COVID-19. Overall study: Two mRNA vaccine doses were given, either BNT162b2 or mRNA-1273. Between diagnosis and the drawing of post-COVID samples lay a median roughly 91 days (range 35 to 161).

The Oncomine TCR Beta short-read assay was applied to DNA of cultured CD4+ T cells. TCRdb recomputed calls from the PCR reads with MiXCR, one row per CDR3 protein. The sample lists a few thousand distinct CDR3 sequences; approximately 20% were seen once. The ends were cut back, 6 bases at V and 4 bases at J, with 12 bases in the middle. This CDR3 has 13 residues. Germline V gene data show CDR1 as MNHEY and CDR2 as SVGEGT. This clonotype has a handful of counts. The antigen remains undetermined. Specified treatment: approximately 9-day PBMC culture with coronavirus spike peptide pools or control peptides (ViraFEST assay). After being plated at two million per well, PBMCs were cultured with about 10 IU/ml IL-2 and around 11 ug/ml peptide pools.

The source material was CD4+ T cells from blood, cultured in vitro. This clonotype was obtained from a human donor who had recovered from COVID-19. This chain connects TRBV6-2 or TRBV6-3 to TRBJ1-2, with D maybe TRBD1 (6 bases). The CDR3 sequence: CASRSTGFYGYTF. The CDR3, as DNA: TGTGCCAGCAGGAGTACAGGGTTCTATGGCTACACCTTC.